The clone carrying this TCR beta chain was counted a few times. The antigen remains undetermined. By 5'RACE with 10-nucleotide random UMIs, the cDNA was made. One entry per CDR3 protein results from TCRdb running MiXCR on the 5' RACE reads. In the table there are about 71,000 distinct CDR3 sequences, 3.4% of which are singletons. These data are taken from a study of neurological immune-mediated disorders. CDR3 length: 12 amino acids. CDR1 is GTSNPN, CDR2 SVGIG, per germline (reference sequence). V lost 2 bases, J lost 13 bases, and 6 bases stayed unmatched. Regarding the study as a whole: CDR3 amino acid sequences of expanded clones were not shared across subjects, a result suggesting private repertoires in all groups.

The V gene is TRBV30, the J gene TRBJ2-3, with TRBD1 matching over 10 bases. Sequencing was done on a sample of PBMCs. This TCR derives from a man aged 35 to 55 with multiple sclerosis. CDR3 nucleotide sequence: TGTGCCTGGAGTCCAACCGGGACAGGGGAGTATTTT. It yields the protein CAWSPTGTGEYF. Together with reference TRBV30 and TRBJ2-3, the CDR3 gives the full variable domain: SQTIHQWPATLVQPVGSPLSLECTVEGTSNPNLYWYRQAAGRGLQLLFYSVGIGQISSEVPQNLSASRPQDRQFILSSKKLLLSDSGFYLCAWSPTGTGEYFGPGTRLTVL.